This passage covers 3 T cell receptor beta chains from one sample sequenced in a study of blood T cell repertoires in COVID-19. Clones were read by immunoSEQ multiplex PCR, and TCRdb kept only the in-frame ones, dropping some. Here the sample spans 100,000 to 150,000 clones, approximately 80% being singletons. Sequenced: peripheral blood. These receptors were taken from a man aged 40-55 years with active or convalescent COVID-19.

The chain uses TRBV24-1 and TRBJ1-2, with D tentatively TRBD1 (5 bases). V was shortened by 6 bases and J by 3 bases, with 13 bases between the two germline ends. Germline V lookup: CDR1 KGHDR, CDR2 SFDVKD. This CDR3 contains 14 residues. The CDR3, as DNA: TGTGCCACCAGTCCCCCCGGGGGGGACTATGGCTACACCTTC. Translation gives CATSPPGGDYGYTF.

This chain connects TRBV4-3 to TRBJ1-2; TRBD1 matches 8 bases. The CDR3 totals 14 residues. CDR1 LGHNA and CDR2 YSLEER come from the germline V gene. V dropped 3 bases and J dropped 5; count of bases not matched to a gene: 5. The CDR3 DNA is TGCGCCAGCAGCCAGGGACAGGCCCTTTATGGCTACACCTTC. This translates into CASSQGQALYGYTF.

In DNA form, the CDR3 reads TGCAGTGCTAGTAGGTCTAGCGCCCAAGAGACCCAGTACTTC. Translation: CSASRSSAQETQYF. The chain combines TRBV20-1 with TRBJ2-5; weak D call: TRBD2 (6 bases). Looked up from germline, CDR1 is DFQATT and CDR2 is SNEGSKA (reference sequence). The CDR3 spans 14 residues. Trimming cost V 3 bases and J 1 base, with 12 bases left between them.